This TCR beta chain was obtained from a study of cytomegalovirus exposure and HLA in healthy donors. Primers: 60 Vbeta forward and 13 Jbeta reverse. The protocol was immunoSEQ multiplex PCR, while the TCRdb copy is restricted to in-frame clones and leaves out a portion. Altogether a few hundred thousand clones are present, 70% to 85% being singletons, with the ten largest covering approximately 0.22%. Regarding the study as a whole: In vitro checks showed that a few CMV-associated chains really do target CMV antigens. V- and J-gene trimming of TCR beta was linked (in a later analysis) to a missense DCLRE1C variant. Most likely, a cluster of highly shared sequence variants arose as a sequencing artifact.

As to this clone: Its antigen is unidentified.

Sequencing was performed on PBMCs. This TCR derives from a girl aged 2 to 9 in good health and CMV-seronegative.

CDR3 amino acids: CASGRSSYEQYF. The CDR3 DNA is TGTGCCAGCGGTCGGAGCTCCTACGAGCAGTACTTC. This chain joins TRBV27 and TRBJ2-7; D uncertain. The CDR3 loop spans 12 amino acids. Trimming cost V 8 bases and J 0 bases, with 8 bases left between them. CDR1 and CDR2 (germline): MNHEY, SMNVEV (reference sequence).